This is a list of T cell receptor beta chains from one sample in a study of T cells in Graves' hyperthyroidism and ophthalmopathy. From the multiplex PCR reads, TCRdb called clonotypes with MiXCR, one entry per CDR3 protein. The data contain 700,000 or so distinct CDR3 sequences, about 14% of them singletons. The sample consisted of blood. The receptors here all came from a woman between 45 and 65 years old with Graves' ophthalmopathy. CDR3s leave out the opening cysteine and the closing phenylalanine or tryptophan.

v_call: TRBV6-2/TRBV6-3; j_call: TRBJ2-6; cdr3_aa: ASSYTGQGMAGANVLT
v_call: TRBV5-8; j_call: TRBJ2-4; cdr3_aa: ASSPGQGVDIQY
v_call: TRBV10-3; j_call: TRBJ2-7; cdr3_aa: AIRMGQGSEQY
v_call: TRBV12-3/TRBV12-4; j_call: TRBJ1-1; cdr3_aa: AGSRTSTGTEAF
v_call: TRBV7-9; j_call: TRBJ2-1; cdr3_aa: ASSFSVTETSKVSEF
v_call: TRBV16; j_call: TRBJ2-7; cdr3_aa: ASSQTITGIYEQY
v_call: TRBV7-8; j_call: TRBJ2-1; cdr3_aa: ASSLAGTGTRNEQF
v_call: TRBV7-3; j_call: TRBJ2-3; cdr3_aa: ASSVEATSGRDTQY
v_call: TRBV12-3/TRBV12-4; j_call: TRBJ2-4; cdr3_aa: ASSLGGVKNIQY
v_call: TRBV6-5; j_call: TRBJ2-1; cdr3_aa: ASSFPGTSGRGNNEQF
v_call: TRBV5-1; j_call: TRBJ2-7; cdr3_aa: ASSWVSASREQY
v_call: TRBV12-3/TRBV12-4; j_call: TRBJ2-5; cdr3_aa: ASSLPGGEETQY
v_call: TRBV19; j_call: TRBJ2-7; cdr3_aa: ASKEGQSYEQY
v_call: TRBV30; j_call: TRBJ1-5; cdr3_aa: AWGTRGNQPQH
v_call: TRBV7-9; j_call: TRBJ1-1; cdr3_aa: ASSFSDRPNTEAF
v_call: TRBV3-1; j_call: TRBJ2-7; cdr3_aa: ASSPRPGLVYEQY
v_call: TRBV7-2; j_call: TRBJ2-3; cdr3_aa: ASSLEWEDTQY
v_call: TRBV10-3; j_call: TRBJ2-7; cdr3_aa: AIRTGGVLDEQY
v_call: TRBV7-9; j_call: TRBJ2-1; cdr3_aa: ASSPVTGDEQF
v_call: TRBV6-1; j_call: TRBJ2-7; cdr3_aa: ATLAGSTYEQY
v_call: TRBV7-2; j_call: TRBJ1-1; cdr3_aa: ASSLVGTRRSTEAF
v_call: TRBV11-3; j_call: TRBJ2-1; cdr3_aa: ASSALAGGSYNEQF
v_call: TRBV28; j_call: TRBJ1-1; cdr3_aa: ASKLSVEAF
v_call: TRBV18; j_call: TRBJ2-1; cdr3_aa: ASSPGTVVNEQF
v_call: TRBV2; j_call: TRBJ2-7; cdr3_aa: ATTPSGSLYEQY
v_call: TRBV20-1; j_call: TRBJ1-5; cdr3_aa: SASEGDQPQH
v_call: TRBV7-3; j_call: TRBJ2-3; cdr3_aa: ASSLDTASPDTQY
v_call: TRBV7-2; j_call: TRBJ1-2; cdr3_aa: ASSLSVTGAYGYT